The 26 T cell receptor beta chains below were found in one sample sequenced in a study of blood T cell repertoires in COVID-19. Using immunoSEQ multiplex PCR, the repertoire was profiled, and TCRdb retains in-frame clones only, with some absent. The sample lists around 310,000 clones, around 87% occurring once. The sequenced sample was peripheral blood. The receptors stem from a woman between 35 and 50 years old with COVID-19, enrolled during active disease.

V usage is TRBV20-1 and J usage is TRBJ1-4; D may be TRBD1 (5 bases). The V end lost 3 bases, the J end lost 0 bases, and 11 bases lay between the germline ends. There are 15 residues in the CDR3. CDR1 is DFQATT and CDR2 is SNEGSKA in the germline V gene (reference sequence). CDR3 DNA: TGCAGTGCTAGTATAGGGGCCGCAACTAATGAAAAACTGTTTTTT. Translating gives CSASIGAATNEKLFF.

This chain uses TRBV7-8 with TRBJ1-3; D gene uncertain. With 5 bases removed from V and 0 bases from J, the gap between germline ends came to 11 bases. The CDR3 has 15 amino acids. Germline V lookup: CDR1 SGHVS, CDR2 FQNEAQ. The CDR3 DNA reads TGTGCCAGCAGCCGAGACGGGAGCTCTGGAAACACCATATATTTT. It specifies CASSRDGSSGNTIYF.

The chain uses TRBV19 and TRBJ1-2, with D uncertain. The CDR3 spans 15 residues. Trimming pared 7 bases from V and 5 bases from J, leaving 20 bases between. Germline V gene sequence: CDR1 LNHDA, CDR2 SQIVND (reference sequence). CDR3 loop: CASITTGPSRYGYTF. DNA for the CDR3: TGTGCCAGTATCACGACCGGTCCATCTAGATATGGCTACACCTTC.

This clone was seen only once. The CDR3 DNA sequence: TGTGCCAGCAGTTTGGCGCGGCTGAACACTGAAGCTTTCTTT. Protein: CASSLARLNTEAFF. V and J are TRBV28 and TRBJ1-1; unclear D gene. This CDR3 is 14 amino acids long. The germline V gene has CDR1 MDHEN and CDR2 SYDVKM. The V end lost 3 bases, the J end lost 0 bases, and 8 bases lay between the germline ends.

The genes are TRBV5-1 and TRBJ2-7; D is undetermined. Germline lookup yields CDR1 SGHRS and CDR2 YFSETQ. V was shortened by 4 bases and J by 0 bases, with 17 bases between the two germline ends. The CDR3 consists of 16 residues. Written as DNA, the CDR3 is TGCGCCAGCAGCGGGTCAGACCGCGACTCCTCCTACGAGCAGTACTTC. Its protein product is CASSGSDRDSSYEQYF.

The chain has TRBV7-2 and TRBJ2-7; TRBD2 agrees at 10 bases. V trimming: 1 base; J trimming: 5 bases; junction bases outside the gene matches: 8. This CDR3 comprises 16 residues. Germline V gene data show CDR1 as SGHTA and CDR2 as FQGNSA. CDR3 protein: CASSLVGSGGRDEQYF. DNA of the CDR3: TGTGCCAGCAGCTTAGTCGGTAGCGGGGGGCGGGACGAGCAGTACTTC.

V gene TRBV19 combines with J gene TRBJ1-5; D might be TRBD1 (6 bases). This CDR3 has 18 residues. The V end was cut by 8 bases, the J end by 4 bases, with 27 bases between. The germline V gene encodes CDR1 LNHDA and CDR2 SQIVND (reference sequence). The CDR3 protein is CASLPIGQGPNSNQPQHF. The CDR3 DNA reads TGTGCCAGTCTCCCGATCGGGCAGGGGCCCAACAGTAATCAGCCCCAGCATTTT.

This chain connects TRBV5-1 to TRBJ2-1; weak D call: TRBD2 (6 bases). V shed 1 base and J shed 1 base, with 12 bases lying between them. Looked up from germline, CDR1 is SGHRS and CDR2 is YFSETQ. The CDR3 has 16 amino acids. CDR3 coding DNA: TGCGCCAGCAGCTTGATGGCGGGGAGATCCTACAATGAGCAGTTCTTC. Its translation is CASSLMAGRSYNEQFF.

The rearrangement joins TRBV7-8 to TRBJ2-5; D gene unclear. The CDR3 has 12 residues. Germline CDR1 SGHVS, CDR2 FQNEAQ. V was trimmed by 5 bases and J by 7 bases, leaving 11 bases between them. CDR3 sequence: CASSVRSGTQYF. The CDR3 coding sequence is TGTGCCAGCAGCGTGAGGAGTGGGACCCAGTACTTC.

The V gene is TRBV7-9, the J gene TRBJ2-1; a weak D match, TRBD1 (6 bases). This CDR3 region has 13 residues. Germline V gene lookup returns CDR1 SEHNR and CDR2 FQNEAQ (reference sequence). Trimming cost V 5 bases and J 3 bases, with 8 bases left between them. The CDR3 DNA sequence: TGTGCCAGCAGCAGGGACAACTACAATGAGCAGTTCTTC. It codes for CASSRDNYNEQFF.

The chain combines TRBV5-5 with TRBJ2-7; TRBD2 matches at 10 bases. This CDR3 contains 17 residues. With V trimmed by 1 base and J by 3 bases, 10 bases remained unmatched. CDR1 and CDR2 (germline): SGHKS, YYEKEE (reference sequence). The CDR3 region is CASSLNPSGRLGYEQYF. In DNA, the CDR3 is TGTGCCAGCAGCTTGAATCCTAGCGGGAGACTGGGCTACGAGCAGTACTTC. The full variable domain, its missing parts supplied by reference TRBV5-5 and TRBJ2-7, is DAGVTQSPTHLIKTRGQQVTLRCSPISGHKSVSWYQQVLGQGPQFIFQYYEKEERGRGNFPDRFSARQFPNYSSELNVNALLLGDSALYLCASSLNPSGRLGYEQYFGPGTRLTVT.

The rearrangement uses TRBV12-3 or TRBV12-4 and TRBJ1-1; weak D call: TRBD1 (6 bases). Trimming removed 6 bases from V and 5 bases from J, with 7 bases in between. The CDR3 has 11 residues. CDR3 sequence reads: CASRQGTEAFF. The CDR3 nucleotides read TGTGCCAGCAGGCAGGGGACTGAAGCTTTCTTT.

The J gene is TRBJ2-1, the V gene TRBV7-8; TRBD2 matches at 8 bases. Germline CDR1 SGHVS, CDR2 FQNEAQ. V lost 5 bases and J lost 8; bases outside the gene matches: 14. The CDR3 is 16 residues long. In nucleotides, the CDR3 is TGTGCCAGCAGCCGGAGGCTCGGGGGGGCCGGCGATGAGCAGTTCTTC. The encoded protein is CASSRRLGGAGDEQFF.

This rearrangement joins TRBV7-8 to TRBJ1-4; D unresolved. There are 12 residues in the CDR3. V lost 8 bases, J lost 3 bases, and 7 bases lay in between. Germline assignment: CDR1 SGHVS and CDR2 FQNEAQ. DNA of the CDR3: TGTGCCAGCGGAGAGGCTAATGAAAAACTGTTTTTT. Translating it yields CASGEANEKLFF.

The chain recombines TRBV29-1 with TRBJ2-7, with TRBD1 as a possible D gene (5 bases). This CDR3 contains 14 residues. Deletions cut 4 bases from V and 5 bases from J, with 18 bases between. Per germline, CDR1 SQVTM and CDR2 ANQGSEA. CDR3 sequence: CSVAADNWSDEQYF. The CDR3 DNA reads as TGCAGCGTTGCGGCGGACAATTGGTCGGACGAGCAGTACTTC.

The V call is TRBV11-3, the J call TRBJ1-1; D possibly corresponds to TRBD1 (6 bases). There are 15 residues in the CDR3. The germline gives CDR1 SGHNT, CDR2 YENEEA. With 5 bases removed from V and 4 bases from J, the gap between germline ends came to 17 bases. CDR3 sequence (DNA): TGTGCCAGCAGCCCGCGGGGGGGCAGGAGCACTGAAGCTTTCTTT. Translated: CASSPRGGRSTEAFF.

This rearrangement joins TRBV28 to TRBJ1-5; 8 nucleotides agree with TRBD1. CDR3 length: 16 amino acids. Germline V gene lookup returns CDR1 MDHEN and CDR2 SYDVKM. The trim removed 3 bases at V and 2 bases at J, leaving 6 bases unmatched. The CDR3 reads CASSFSRGQGNQPQHF. CDR3 bases: TGTGCCAGCAGTTTTAGCAGGGGGCAGGGCAATCAGCCCCAGCATTTT.

The chain is built from TRBV7-2 and TRBJ1-2; D unresolved. Deletions cut 4 bases from V and 5 bases from J, with 14 bases between. Looked up from germline, CDR1 is SGHTA and CDR2 is FQGNSA. The CDR3 consists of 14 residues. For the CDR3, the DNA is TGTGCCAGCAGCTCAAATTGGGGAGGGTATGGCTACACCTTC. Encoded protein: CASSSNWGGYGYTF.

The chain combines TRBV3-1 (or the pseudogene TRBV3-2) with TRBJ2-1, with D perhaps matching TRBD2 (6 bases). CDR3 length: 13 residues. V lost 1 base, J lost 5 bases, and 6 bases lay in between. Germline assignment: CDR1 LGHDT and CDR2 YNNKEL (reference sequence). This chain's CDR3 is CASSQGRDNEQFF. The CDR3 DNA reads TGTGCCAGCAGCCAAGGGAGGGACAATGAGCAGTTCTTC.

The chain recombines TRBV5-1 with TRBJ2-3, with TRBD2 identical over 15 bases. CDR3 length: 17 amino acids. With 7 bases clipped from V and 0 bases from J, the junction kept 6 bases outside the gene matches. Germline CDR1 and CDR2: SGHRS and YFSETQ. The CDR3 is CASGGLAGGPSTDTQYF. The CDR3 DNA follows: TGCGCCAGCGGGGGACTAGCGGGGGGACCTAGCACAGATACGCAGTATTTT. Full variable domain (outside the CDR3, taken from reference TRBV5-1 and TRBJ2-3): KAGVTQTPRYLIKTRGQQVTLSCSPISGHRSVSWYQQTPGQGLQFLFEYFSETQRNKGNFPGRFSGRQFSNSRSEMNVSTLELGDSALYLCASGGLAGGPSTDTQYFGPGTRLTVL.

J is TRBJ2-1 and V is TRBV7-2; D is ambiguous. CDR1 is SGHTA and CDR2 is FQGNSA in the germline V gene. This CDR3 contains 13 residues. V dropped 4 bases and J dropped 12 bases, with 16 bases sitting between them. Here the CDR3 DNA reads TGTGCCAGCAGCTCGGGTCCTGAGGTTGGGCAGTTCTTC. Translated: CASSSGPEVGQFF.

This chain joins TRBV10-3 and TRBJ1-2; D gene uncertain. Germline-derived CDR1 and CDR2 are ENHRY and SYGVKD. Trimming pared 5 bases from V and 4 bases from J, leaving 11 bases between. The CDR3 spans 13 residues. The CDR3 loop reads CAISPREIYGYTF. DNA of the CDR3: TGTGCCATCAGTCCGAGGGAGATCTATGGCTACACCTTC.

This chain joins TRBV2 and TRBJ1-5; D is ambiguous. From germline, CDR1 is SNHLY and CDR2 FYNNEI. V was shortened by 4 bases and J by 3 bases, with 7 bases between the two germline ends. The CDR3 consists of 13 residues. In DNA form, the CDR3 reads TGTGCCAGCAGTGTCACTTTCAATCAGCCCCAGCATTTT. It codes for CASSVTFNQPQHF.

The V call is TRBV7-2, the J call TRBJ1-3, with 8 bases lining up with TRBD1. This CDR3 has 15 amino acids. After removal of 5 bases from V and 9 bases from J, the junction contained 12 bases not matched to a gene. CDR1 is SGHTA and CDR2 is FQGNSA in the germline V gene. CDR3 protein: CASSQRDRFTPTIYF. The CDR3 DNA follows: TGTGCCAGCAGCCAAAGGGACAGGTTTACCCCCACCATATATTTT.

This rearrangement joins TRBV7-9 to TRBJ2-7; TRBD2 matches 11 bases. The CDR3 sequence is 16 residues long. With 4 bases clipped from V and 7 bases from J, the junction kept 12 bases outside the gene matches. CDR1 and CDR2 from the germline V gene are SEHNR and FQNEAQ (reference sequence). CDR3 residues: CASSSTLAGGPREQYF. The CDR3, as DNA: TGTGCCAGCAGCTCAACATTAGCGGGAGGGCCGAGGGAGCAGTACTTC.

V is TRBV19 and J is TRBJ1-1, with 7 bases matching TRBD1. This CDR3 has 12 residues. The germline V gene encodes CDR1 LNHDA and CDR2 SQIVND (reference sequence). Trimming cost V 10 bases and J 3 bases; bases outside gene matches: 5. The CDR3 sequence is CATTTGHTEAFF. DNA of the CDR3: TGTGCCACTACGACAGGGCACACTGAAGCTTTCTTT. Supplemented by reference TRBV19 and TRBJ1-1, the full variable domain reads DGGITQSPKYLFRKEGQNVTLSCEQNLNHDAMYWYRQDPGQGLRLIYYSQIVNDFQKGDIAEGYSVSREKKESFPLTVTSAQKNPTAFYLCATTTGHTEAFFGQGTRLTVV.